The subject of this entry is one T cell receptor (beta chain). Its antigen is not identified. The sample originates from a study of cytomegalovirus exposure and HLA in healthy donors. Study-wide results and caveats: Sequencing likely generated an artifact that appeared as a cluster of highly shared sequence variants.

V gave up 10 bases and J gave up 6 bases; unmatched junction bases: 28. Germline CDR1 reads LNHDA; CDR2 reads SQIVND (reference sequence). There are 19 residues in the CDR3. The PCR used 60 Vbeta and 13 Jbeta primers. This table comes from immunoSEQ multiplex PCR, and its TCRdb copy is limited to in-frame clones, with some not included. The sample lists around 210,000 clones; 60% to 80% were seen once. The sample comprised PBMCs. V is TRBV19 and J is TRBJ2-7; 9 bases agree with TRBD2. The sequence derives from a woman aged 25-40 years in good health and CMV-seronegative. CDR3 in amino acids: CATSEWNSGSAILPREQYF. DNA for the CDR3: TGTGCCACTAGCGAATGGAATAGCGGGAGCGCTATTCTCCCTCGCGAGCAGTACTTC.